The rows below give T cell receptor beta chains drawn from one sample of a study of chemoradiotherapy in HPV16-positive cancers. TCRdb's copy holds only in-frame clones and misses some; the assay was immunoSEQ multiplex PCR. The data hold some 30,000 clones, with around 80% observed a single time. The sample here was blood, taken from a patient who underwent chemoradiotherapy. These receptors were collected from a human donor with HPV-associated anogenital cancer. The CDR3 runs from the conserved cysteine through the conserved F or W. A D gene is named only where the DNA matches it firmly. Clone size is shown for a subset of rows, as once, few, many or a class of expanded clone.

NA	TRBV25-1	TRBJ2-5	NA	TGTGCCAGCAGTGGACCCGGGACGGAGGGGACCCAGTACTTC	CASSGPGTEGTQYF
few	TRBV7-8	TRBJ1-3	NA	TGTGCCAGCAGCTTAAGGGAAGTAACTGGAAACACCATATATTTT	CASSLREVTGNTIYF
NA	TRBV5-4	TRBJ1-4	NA	TGTGCCAGCAGCTTAGCGGGAGCGGGTAATGAAAAACTGTTTTTT	CASSLAGAGNEKLFF
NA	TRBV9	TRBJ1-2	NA	TGTGCCAGCAGCTCCTTGGACAGCTATGGCTACACCTTC	CASSSLDSYGYTF
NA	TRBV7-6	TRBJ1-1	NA	TGTGCCAGCAGCTCGAGGACGGGGAACACTGAAGCTTTCTTT	CASSSRTGNTEAFF
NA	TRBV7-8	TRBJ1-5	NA	TGTGCCAGCAGCTTAGAAGAGTTGATTAGTAATCAGCCCCAGCATTTT	CASSLEELISNQPQHF
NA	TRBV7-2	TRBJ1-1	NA	TGTGCCAGCAGCGCGAGGACTGAAGCTTTCTTT	CASSARTEAFF
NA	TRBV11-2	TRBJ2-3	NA	TGTGCCAGCAGCTTAGGACAGCCCACAGATACGCAGTATTTT	CASSLGQPTDTQYF
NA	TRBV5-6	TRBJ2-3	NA	TGTGCCAGCGGACCACTGGGGCAGGGGAACACAGATACGCAGTATTTT	CASGPLGQGNTDTQYF
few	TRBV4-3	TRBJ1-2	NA	TGCGCCAGCAGCCCCCAAGAGGGGAACTATGGCTACACCTTC	CASSPQEGNYGYTF
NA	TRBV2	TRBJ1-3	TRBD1	TGTGCCAGCAGTGAACGGACAGGTCATGGAAACACCATATATTTT	CASSERTGHGNTIYF
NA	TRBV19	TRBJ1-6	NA	TGTGCCAGTAGTTGGATGGGAGGGTCTTCACCCCTCCACTTT	CASSWMGGSSPLHF
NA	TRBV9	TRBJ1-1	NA	TGTGCCAGCAGCGTAGACAGGGTGGCTGAAGCTTTCTTT	CASSVDRVAEAFF
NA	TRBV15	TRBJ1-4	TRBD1	TGTGCCACCAGCAGAGCAAAGACAGGGAGGGAAAAACTGTTTTTT	CATSRAKTGREKLFF
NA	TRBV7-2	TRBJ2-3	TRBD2	TGTGCCAGCAGCTTAGCCAGCGGGGGGGCCTTCGGTACGCAGTATTTT	CASSLASGGAFGTQYF
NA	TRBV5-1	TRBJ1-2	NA	TGCGCCAGCAGCTTGAGGGGCACAGGAGATACTAAGAACTATGGCTACACCTTC	CASSLRGTGDTKNYGYTF
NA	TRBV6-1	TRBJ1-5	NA	TGTGCCAGCAGTGAAAACAGGGTTTCGCCCCAGCATTTT	CASSENRVSPQHF
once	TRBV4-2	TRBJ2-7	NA	TGTGCCAGCAGCCAAGATAAGGGAATGGGTCGGGAGCAGTACTTC	CASSQDKGMGREQYF
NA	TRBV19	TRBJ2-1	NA	TGTGCCAGTAGTATTGGAGGCGATGAGCAGTTCTTC	CASSIGGDEQFF
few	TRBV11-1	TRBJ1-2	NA	TGTGCCAGCAGTCAGGACAGCTACTATGGCTACACCTTC	CASSQDSYYGYTF
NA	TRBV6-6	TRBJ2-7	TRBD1	TGTGCCAGCAGTACCGGGACAGGTGGCCTCGAGCAGTACTTC	CASSTGTGGLEQYF
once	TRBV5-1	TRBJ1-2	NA	TGCGCCAGCAGCTTGGATCCAGCTTATGGCTACACCTTC	CASSLDPAYGYTF
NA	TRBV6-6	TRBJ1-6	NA	TGTGCCAGCAGTTCAGGGGTTAGGAATTCACCCCTCCACTTT	CASSSGVRNSPLHF
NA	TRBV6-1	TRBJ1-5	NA	TGTGCCAGCAGTGAGTCAAAAGGACGCAATCAGCCCCAGCATTTT	CASSESKGRNQPQHF
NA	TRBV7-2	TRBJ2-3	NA	TGTGCCAGCAGCTTAAACTGGGGGGGCCCCGATACGCAGTATTTT	CASSLNWGGPDTQYF
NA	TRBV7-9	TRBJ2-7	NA	TGTGCCAGCAGCATAGGAGCGGCAGGTTACGAGCAGTACTTC	CASSIGAAGYEQYF
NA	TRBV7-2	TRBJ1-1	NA	TGTGCCAGCAGCTTTTTGGGTGAAGCTTTCTTT	CASSFLGEAFF
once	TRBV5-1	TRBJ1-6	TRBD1	TGCGCCAGCAGCCAGGACAGGGACTTAACGCCCCTCCACTTT	CASSQDRDLTPLHF
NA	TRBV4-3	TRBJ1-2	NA	TGCGCCAGCAGCCAAGATCACGGGGGCGCGAACTATGGCTACACCTTC	CASSQDHGGANYGYTF
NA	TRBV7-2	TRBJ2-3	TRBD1	TGTGCCAGCAGCGCCGGGACAGGGGGCACAGATACGCAGTATTTT	CASSAGTGGTDTQYF
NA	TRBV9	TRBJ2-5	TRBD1	TGTGCCAGCAGCGTAGGGCACAGGGGCCTCCAAGAGACCCAGTACTTC	CASSVGHRGLQETQYF
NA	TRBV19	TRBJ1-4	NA	TGTGCCAGTAGTGTAAACAGTGCAACTAATGAAAAACTGTTTTTT	CASSVNSATNEKLFF
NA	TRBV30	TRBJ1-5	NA	TGTGCCTGGAGTGTACAAAGCAATCAGCCCCAGCATTTT	CAWSVQSNQPQHF
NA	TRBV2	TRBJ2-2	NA	TGTGCCAGCAGCGTCCATACAGGGCTGAACACCGGGGAGCTGTTTTTT	CASSVHTGLNTGELFF
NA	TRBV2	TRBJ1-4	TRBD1	TGTGCCAGCCCCGGGACAGGGAGTTTT	CASPGTGSF
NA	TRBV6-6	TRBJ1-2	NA	TGTGCCAGCAGGCCTACCGGGACCGGAGGCTACACCTTC	CASRPTGTGGYTF
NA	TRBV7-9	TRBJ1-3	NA	TGTGCCAGCAGCTTAGGATACTCTGGAAACACCATATATTTT	CASSLGYSGNTIYF
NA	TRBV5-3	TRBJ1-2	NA	TGTGCCAGAAGTCGACAGGAGCCGCAATACTATGGCTACACCTTC	CARSRQEPQYYGYTF
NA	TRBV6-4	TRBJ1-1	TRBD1	TGTGCCAGCAGTGAACAGGGGGGGACTGAAGCTTTCTTT	CASSEQGGTEAFF
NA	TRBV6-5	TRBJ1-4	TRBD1	TGTGCCAGCAGACGGACAGGGGGCGGGGAAAAACTGTTTTTT	CASRRTGGGEKLFF
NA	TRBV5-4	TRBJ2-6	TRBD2	TGTGCCAGCAGCTCCCGAGCGGGGGGGCACTCTCCTGGGGCCAACGTCCTGACTTTC	CASSSRAGGHSPGANVLTF
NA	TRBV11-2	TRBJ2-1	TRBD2	TGTGCCAGCAGCAAAGGACTAGCGGGGGGCTTCTACAATGAGCAGTTCTTC	CASSKGLAGGFYNEQFF
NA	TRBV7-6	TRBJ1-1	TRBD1	TGTGCCAGCAGCTTAGGGACAGGGGGTATCGGTGAAGCTTTCTTT	CASSLGTGGIGEAFF
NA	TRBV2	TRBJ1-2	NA	TGTGCCAGCAGTGATACAGTAGCTGGCTACACCTTC	CASSDTVAGYTF
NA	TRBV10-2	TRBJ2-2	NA	TGCGCCAGCAGTCCGAGCCCCGGGGAGCTGTTTTTT	CASSPSPGELFF
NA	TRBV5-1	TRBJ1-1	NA	TGCGCCAGCAGTAGTCCTGGAGCTGAAGCTTTCTTT	CASSSPGAEAFF
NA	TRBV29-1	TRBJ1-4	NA	TGCAGCGTTGGCCGGGTAGGGGAAAAACTGTTTTTT	CSVGRVGEKLFF
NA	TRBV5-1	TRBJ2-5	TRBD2	TGCGCCAGCAGCCCGACTAGCGCCCAAGAGACCCAGTACTTC	CASSPTSAQETQYF
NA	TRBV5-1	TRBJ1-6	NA	TGCGCCAGCAGCTACTCTCCCCCAGGGAATAATTCACCCCTCCACTTT	CASSYSPPGNNSPLHF
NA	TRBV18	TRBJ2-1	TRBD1	TGTGCCAGCTCGACGACAGGGTATTACAATGAGCAGTTCTTC	CASSTTGYYNEQFF
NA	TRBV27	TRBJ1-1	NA	TGTGCCAGCAGTTCCCGGGACGTTATGAACACTGAAGCTTTCTTT	CASSSRDVMNTEAFF
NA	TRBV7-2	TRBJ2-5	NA	TGTGCCAGCAGCTTTAAGGCACTCCAAGAGACCCAGTACTTC	CASSFKALQETQYF
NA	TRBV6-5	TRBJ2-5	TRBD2	TGTGCCAGCAGGGGTCTAGCGGGGGGGCGGGAGACCCAGTACTTC	CASRGLAGGRETQYF
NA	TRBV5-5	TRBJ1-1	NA	TGTGCCAGCAGCTGGGGAGGCCTGATGGGTCCTGAAGCTTTCTTT	CASSWGGLMGPEAFF
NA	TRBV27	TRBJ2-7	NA	TGTGCCACCCCTGGGGACGAGCAGTACTTC	CATPGDEQYF
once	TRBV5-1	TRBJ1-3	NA	TGCGCCAGCAGCCTTGTCGGCGCGGCTGGAAACACCATATATTTT	CASSLVGAAGNTIYF
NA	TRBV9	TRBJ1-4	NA	TGTGCCAGCAGCCCAGGTACGGAAAAACTGTTTTTT	CASSPGTEKLFF
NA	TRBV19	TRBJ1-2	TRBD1	TGTGCCAGTACCCCCATCCCGGGACAGGTGAACTATGGCTACACCTTC	CASTPIPGQVNYGYTF
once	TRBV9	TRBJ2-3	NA	TGTGCCAGCAGCGTAGTTTCTAGCCCCACAGATACGCAGTATTTT	CASSVVSSPTDTQYF
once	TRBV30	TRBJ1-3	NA	TGTGCCTGGGGGGCAGGTCTCTCTGGAAACACCATATATTTT	CAWGAGLSGNTIYF